The 22 T cell receptor beta chains presented below share a single source sample, sequenced in a study of blood T cells in healthy people across ages. A J-beta primer mix and a sample-barcoded 5' primer were used in a second PCR of roughly 6 to 11 cycles. TCRdb reanalysed the 5' RACE reads using MiXCR and keeps one entry per CDR3 protein. Of around 670,000 distinct CDR3 sequences listed, 25% to 30% are singletons. Material for sequencing was blood. All receptors derive from a woman of 80 years or more in good health.

This clonotype was detected many times. J is TRBJ2-7 and V is TRBV6-6; D is ambiguous. Germline loops: CDR1 MNHNY, CDR2 SVGAGI (reference sequence). The CDR3 runs 11 residues. The V end was cut by 5 bases, the J end by 4 bases, with 6 bases between. In nucleotides, the CDR3 is TGTGCCAGCAGTAAACAGTACGAGCAGTACTTC. Translated, it gives CASSKQYEQYF.

This clonotype was seen a few times. This clone may be a read error of a much larger clone one base away. This chain connects TRBV15 to TRBJ2-5; the match to TRBD2 covers 14 bases. The germline gives CDR1 LNHNV, CDR2 YYDKDF (reference sequence). The J segment lost 5 bases and the V segment lost 0 bases, leaving 8 bases of the junction unmatched. There are 18 residues in the CDR3. The CDR3 nucleotides are TGTGCCACCAGCAGAGAATGGACTAGCGGGGGGACCTCGGAGACCCAGTACTTC. This codes for CATSREWTSGGTSETQYF.

This clonotype was detected a few times. The gene calls are TRBV3-1 and TRBJ1-1; D gene ambiguous. Looked up from germline, CDR1 is LGHDT and CDR2 is YNNKEL (reference sequence). This CDR3 has 15 amino acids. V lost 1 base to trimming and J lost 7 bases, with 16 bases between them. DNA for the CDR3: TGTGCCAGCAGCCAAGCGACCTTAGAGGGCTTTGAAGCTTTCTTT. The encoded protein is CASSQATLEGFEAFF.

Ten or more counts support this clonotype. This chain links TRBV6-1 with TRBJ2-7; D is unresolved. The CDR3 consists of 14 residues. V shed 2 bases and J shed 1 base, with 9 bases lying between them. The germline gives CDR1 MNHNS, CDR2 SASEGT. CDR3 protein: CASSESLASYEQYF. The CDR3 nucleotides read TGTGCCAGCAGTGAAAGTCTGGCGTCCTACGAGCAGTACTTC.

This clonotype was seen at least ten times. V is TRBV7-2 and J is TRBJ1-2, with 8 bases that match TRBD1. This CDR3 comprises 18 residues. After removal of 1 base from V and 2 bases from J, the junction contained 12 bases not matched to a gene. Per the germline V gene, CDR1 is SGHTA and CDR2 is FQGNSA. In DNA form, the CDR3 reads TGTGCCAGCAGCTTAGTGAGTGGGGGACAGGCAACGAACTATGGCTACACCTTC. It codes for CASSLVSGGQATNYGYTF. Full variable domain (remainder filled in from reference TRBV7-2 and TRBJ1-2): GAGVSQSPSNKVTEKGKDVELRCDPISGHTALYWYRQSLGQGLEFLIYFQGNSAPDKSGLPSDRFSAERTGGSVSTLTIQRTQQEDSAVYLCASSLVSGGQATNYGYTFGSGTRLTVV.

Many counts were recorded for this clonotype. The V call is TRBV4-1, the J call TRBJ2-6; D call uncertain. With 2 bases removed from V and 4 bases from J, the gap between germline ends came to 12 bases. Germline values: CDR1 MGHRA, CDR2 YSYEKL. The CDR3 has 16 residues. DNA of the CDR3: TGCGCCAGCAGCCAATCGTACACCCTCGGGGCCAACGTCCTGACTTTC. Translated: CASSQSYTLGANVLTF.

This clonotype was counted many times. The CDR3, as DNA: TGCGCCAGCAGCCAAGATGGCCGGAGGGACAATGAGCAGTTCTTC. This codes for CASSQDGRRDNEQFF. V gene TRBV4-1 combines with J gene TRBJ2-1, with D tentatively TRBD2 (6 bases). V lost 0 bases and J lost 5, with 11 bases in between. CDR1 MGHRA and CDR2 YSYEKL come from the germline V gene. The CDR3 runs to 15 residues.

Comment on this clonotype: Being one base from a much bigger clone, this may be a read error. The chain couples TRBV28 to TRBJ2-1; a possible D gene is TRBD1 (6 bases). With 7 bases removed from V and 8 bases from J, the gap between germline ends came to 18 bases. CDR1 and CDR2 from the germline V gene are MDHEN and SYDVKM. This CDR3 is built from 14 residues. CDR3 coding DNA: TGTGCCAGCACCCTGGGCAGGGGATCGGATGAGCAGTTCTTC. Translating gives CASTLGRGSDEQFF.

This clonotype occurred many times. A much larger clone is a single base away; this may be a read error. V gene TRBV28 combines with J gene TRBJ1-2, with a weak D call TRBD1 (5 bases). Between the trimmed V and J ends, which lost 6 bases and 4 bases, there was a span of 15 bases. Germline V gene lookup returns CDR1 MDHEN and CDR2 SYDVKM. CDR3 length: 14 residues. CDR3 in amino acids: CASSPGGTGYGYTF. CDR3 coding DNA: TGTGCCAGCAGCCCCGGGGGGACCGGCTATGGCTACACCTTC.

This clonotype was recorded at least ten times. The gene calls are TRBV20-1 and TRBJ1-2; 8 nucleotides match TRBD1. This CDR3 spans 14 amino acids. The V gene's germline CDR1 is DFQATT and CDR2 SNEGSKA (reference sequence). The V gene end was trimmed by 6 bases and the J gene end by 4 bases; junction bases not matched to a gene: 10. CDR3 region: CSAPRPGGRYGYTF. CDR3 DNA: TGCAGTGCCCCCCGGCCAGGGGGCCGCTATGGCTACACCTTC.

This chain joins TRBV12-3 or TRBV12-4 and TRBJ1-5, with 8 bases fitting TRBD1. The CDR3 contains 15 residues. The ends lost 4 bases at V and 5 bases at J; junction bases unmatched: 7. As DNA, the CDR3 is TGTGCCAGCAGTTCCGTTGACAGGGGCGATCAGCCCCAGCATTTT. This codes for CASSSVDRGDQPQHF.

The genes are TRBV28 and TRBJ1-2; 9 nucleotides line up with TRBD1. Germline-derived CDR1 and CDR2 are MDHEN and SYDVKM. J gave up 2 bases and V 6 bases, and 10 bases lay outside the gene matches. The CDR3 consists of 16 residues. The CDR3 sequence: CASSGTGGPSNYGYTF. CDR3 DNA sequence: TGTGCCAGCAGCGGAACAGGGGGCCCCTCAAACTATGGCTACACCTTC.

The rearrangement links TRBV5-1 to TRBJ2-3; D is uncertain. The CDR3 has 14 residues. The germline V gene encodes CDR1 SGHRS and CDR2 YFSETQ. The V end was cut by 0 bases, the J end by 2 bases, with 7 bases between. CDR3 sequence: CASSLGVFTDTQYF. The CDR3 bases are TGCGCCAGCAGCTTGGGGGTCTTCACAGATACGCAGTATTTT.

There are a few counts of this clonotype. A much larger clone differs by one base, so this may be a read error. The V call is TRBV7-2, the J call TRBJ2-2; the D gene is possibly TRBD1 (6 bases). The CDR3 spans 14 residues. Germline V gene lookup returns CDR1 SGHTA and CDR2 FQGNSA. As DNA, the CDR3 is TGTGCCAGCAGGTTGCAGGGGAACACCGGGGAGCGGTTTTTT. The encoded protein is CASRLQGNTGERFF.

This clonotype came up many times. The V gene is TRBV7-9, the J gene TRBJ1-2; the D is unclear. The CDR3 runs 14 residues. Germline-derived CDR1 and CDR2 are SEHNR and FQNEAQ (reference sequence). The V end lost 4 bases, the J end lost 2 bases, and 11 bases lay between the germline ends. The CDR3 bases are TGTGCCAGCAGCTCCACCTCCGAAAACTATGGCTACACCTTC. Protein product: CASSSTSENYGYTF.

This clonotype appeared many times. The CDR3 bases are TGTGCCAGCAGCTTTGGAGATACGCAGTATTTT. Encoded protein: CASSFGDTQYF. V is TRBV11-2 and J is TRBJ2-3; D gene ambiguous. This CDR3 contains 11 residues. V lost 3 bases, J lost 5 bases, and 3 bases lay in between. CDR1 and CDR2 from the germline V gene are SGHAT and FQNNGV.

This clonotype was picked up many times. The V and J genes are TRBV30 and TRBJ2-7; D not resolved. V shed 3 bases and J shed 3 bases, with 9 bases lying between them. Germline V gene lookup returns CDR1 GTSNPN and CDR2 SVGIG (reference sequence). The CDR3 covers 12 residues. The CDR3 bases are TGTGCCTGGAGGGGCAGAGGCTACGAGCAGTACTTC. This gives the protein CAWRGRGYEQYF.

As concerns this clonotype: A much larger clone differs from this one at a single base, so this may be a read error. J is TRBJ2-1 and V is TRBV18; D might be TRBD1 (5 bases). Germline V gene lookup returns CDR1 KGHSH and CDR2 LQKENI. CDR3 length: 14 amino acids. V lost 2 bases and J 6 bases, leaving 11 bases between the germline ends. CDR3 DNA: TGTGCCAGCTCACCAGAGACAGTACTCAATGAGCAGTTCTTC. Translated: CASSPETVLNEQFF. Using reference TRBV18 and TRBJ2-1 for the parts outside the CDR3, the full variable domain is NAGVMQNPRHLVRRRGQEARLRCSPMKGHSHVYWYRQLPEEGLKFMVYLQKENIIDESGMPKERFSAEFPKEGPSILRIQQVVRGDSAAYFCASSPETVLNEQFFGPGTRLTVL.

The chain couples TRBV5-6 to TRBJ2-2; D ambiguous. Germline-derived CDR1 and CDR2 are SGHDT and YYEEEE. Trimming shortened V by 2 bases and J by 6 bases, and 14 bases separated the two germline ends. The CDR3 sequence is 15 residues long. The CDR3: CASSLVSGYPGELFF. CDR3 nucleotide sequence: TGTGCCAGCAGCTTAGTATCAGGATACCCCGGGGAGCTGTTTTTT.

This clonotype was detected ten times or more. This chain joins TRBV20-1 and TRBJ2-3, with D perhaps TRBD2 (6 bases). Germline CDR1 and CDR2: DFQATT and SNEGSKA (reference sequence). This CDR3 comprises 15 residues. V gave up 2 bases and J gave up 3 bases, with 15 bases separating them. CDR3 loop: CSARRLGGGTDTQYF. Written as DNA, the CDR3 is TGCAGTGCTAGAAGGCTGGGGGGAGGAACAGATACGCAGTATTTT.

This clonotype has a count of ten or more. V is TRBV12-3 or TRBV12-4 and J is TRBJ2-6; D possibly corresponds to TRBD1 (5 bases). V was trimmed by 6 bases and J by 0 bases, leaving 9 bases between them. CDR3 length equals 15 residues. CDR3 nucleotide sequence: TGTGCCAGCAGGCGCCAGGGCTCTGGGGCCAACGTCCTGACTTTC. Translating gives CASRRQGSGANVLTF.

This clonotype was picked up many times. The V call is TRBV4-2, the J call TRBJ2-7; D unclear. V lost 2 bases, J lost 0 bases, and 11 bases lay in between. This CDR3 region has 15 residues. Germline CDR1 reads LGHNA; CDR2 reads YNFKEQ. CDR3 nucleotides: TGTGCCAGCAGCCAACGGACCGCGACCTCCTACGAGCAGTACTTC. Its translation: CASSQRTATSYEQYF.